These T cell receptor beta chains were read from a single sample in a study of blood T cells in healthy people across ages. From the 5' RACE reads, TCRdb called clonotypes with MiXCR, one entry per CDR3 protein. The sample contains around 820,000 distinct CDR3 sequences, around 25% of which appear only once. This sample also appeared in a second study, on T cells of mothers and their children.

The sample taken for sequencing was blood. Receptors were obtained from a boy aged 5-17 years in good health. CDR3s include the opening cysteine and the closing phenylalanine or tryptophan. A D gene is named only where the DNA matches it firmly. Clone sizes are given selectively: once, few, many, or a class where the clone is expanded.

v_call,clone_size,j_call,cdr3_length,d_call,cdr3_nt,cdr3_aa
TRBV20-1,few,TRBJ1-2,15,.,TGCAGTGCTAGACAGAGGAGGGGACCTCCGGGAGGCTACACCTTC,CSARQRRGPPGGYTF
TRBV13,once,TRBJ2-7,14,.,TGTGCCAGCAGCTCCCCTCTCTACCCAGGTGAGCAGTACTTC,CASSSPLYPGEQYF
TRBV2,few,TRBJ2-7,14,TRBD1,TGTGCCAGCGGAGGGACAGGGGGAAGATACGAGCAGTACTTC,CASGGTGGRYEQYF
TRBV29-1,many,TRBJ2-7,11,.,TGCAGCGTTGCCGGCTCCTACGAGCAGTACTTC,CSVAGSYEQYF
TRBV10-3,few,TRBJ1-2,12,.,TGTGCCATCAGTGACACAGCCTATGGCTACACCTTC,CAISDTAYGYTF
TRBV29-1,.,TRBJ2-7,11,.,TGCAGCGTCCTACAGGGTCCCGAGCAGTACTTC,CSVLQGPEQYF
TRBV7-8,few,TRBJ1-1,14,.,TGTGCCAGCAGCTTGCTAGGACTGGGGGGAGAAGCTTTCTTT,CASSLLGLGGEAFF
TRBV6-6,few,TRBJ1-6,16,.,TGTGCCAGCACCTACTTTTTGGGCGACTATAATTCACCCCTCCACTTT,CASTYFLGDYNSPLHF
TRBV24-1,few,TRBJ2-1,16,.,TGTGCCACCAGTGCAAAGGTCTCAGGGTCAGGCAATGAGCAGTTCTTC,CATSAKVSGSGNEQFF
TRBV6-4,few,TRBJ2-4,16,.,TGTGCCAGCAGCAAGTGGGCAGAGCTAGCCAAAAACATTCAGTACTTC,CASSKWAELAKNIQYF
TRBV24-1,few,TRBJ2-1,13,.,TGTGCCACCAGTGATTCCCTAACGCTTGAGCAGTTCTTC,CATSDSLTLEQFF
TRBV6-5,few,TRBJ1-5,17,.,TGTGCCAGCAGTTACTCGAACTCGGGACGGAGCAATCAGCCCCAGCATTTT,CASSYSNSGRSNQPQHF
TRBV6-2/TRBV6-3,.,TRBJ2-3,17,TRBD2,TGTGCCAGCAGTCTCTCGTTAGCGGGGAGATTCGGAGATACGCAGTATTTT,CASSLSLAGRFGDTQYF
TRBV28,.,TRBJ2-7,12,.,TGTGCCAGCAGTCTAACATCGAATGAGCACTTCTTC,CASSLTSNEHFF
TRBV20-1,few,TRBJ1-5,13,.,TGCAGTGCGGCCCAGACAGGTATTGTCCGCGCCCATTTT,CSAAQTGIVRAHF
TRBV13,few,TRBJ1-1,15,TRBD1,TGTGCCAGCAGACAAATTGACAGGGGGTTAACCGAAGCTTTCTTT,CASRQIDRGLTEAFF
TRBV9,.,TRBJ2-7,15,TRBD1,TGTGCCAGCAGCGCCGGGACAGGGTCTCTCTACGAGCAGTACTTC,CASSAGTGSLYEQYF
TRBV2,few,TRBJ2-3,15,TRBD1,TGTGCCAACAGTCCAACAGGGGGCTCGGGAGATACGCAGTATTTT,CANSPTGGSGDTQYF
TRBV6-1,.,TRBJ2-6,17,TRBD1,TGTGCCTGCAGTAAAACGGGACAGAGATCCGGGGCCAACGTCCTGACTTTC,CACSKTGQRSGANVLTF
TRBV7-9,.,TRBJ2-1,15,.,TGTGCCAGCAGCACTATCTGGAGCTCCTACAATGAGCAGTTCTTC,CASSTIWSSYNEQFF